Sequencing of this T cell receptor beta chain was carried out in a study of CD8 T cells in ankylosing spondylitis. Looked up from germline, CDR1 is SGHRS and CDR2 is YFSETQ. The CDR3 has 15 amino acids. Trimming removed 2 bases from V and 0 bases from J, with 9 bases in between. This clonotype showed up many times. As yet, its antigen is unknown. Making use of molecular barcodes, quantitative 5'-RACE generated TCR beta libraries. TCRdb independently ran MiXCR on the 5' RACE reads; one entry per CDR3 protein. The table includes about 510,000 distinct CDR3 sequences, 5.3% detected once. General study results and limits: Several of the motif variants were reported before in synovial fluid and blood from reactive arthritis. Characteristic of ankylosing spondylitis blood, it appeared, was a TCR beta motif comprising several highly homologous variants. Reported data indicate significant enrichment of disease-linked clones within matched ankylosing spondylitis synovial fluid.

The sequenced material came from blood, either unsorted or a sorted T cell fraction (not recorded which). The V and J genes are TRBV5-1 and TRBJ2-1; possible D gene TRBD2, 5 bases. The sequence was collected from a male donor with ankylosing spondylitis. This chain's CDR3 is CASSFQADSYNEQFF. The DNA of the CDR3 is TGCGCCAGCAGCTTTCAAGCGGACTCCTACAATGAGCAGTTCTTC.